These 30 T cell receptor beta chains were all obtained from the same sample, sequenced in a study of shared clonotypes between healthy human individuals. The assay was immunoSEQ multiplex PCR, and TCRdb's table has in-frame clones only and misses some. Of around 640,000 clones in the sample, about 96% were seen once. CD45RO-negative CD8 cells positively selected for CCR7 made up the naive population, which excluded terminally differentiated effector memory CD45RA+ cells. The material sequenced was naive CD8+ T cells sorted from blood. The receptors were gathered from a woman under 40 in good health.

The chain employs TRBV7-9 and TRBJ2-7; D gene ambiguous. Germline values: CDR1 SEHNR, CDR2 FQNEAQ (reference sequence). V was shortened by 1 base and J by 2 bases, with 9 bases between the two germline ends. The CDR3 loop spans 14 amino acids. CDR3 sequence: CASSLVLIPYEQYF. In nucleotides, the CDR3 is TGTGCCAGCAGCTTAGTACTGATCCCCTACGAGCAGTACTTC.

The chain joins TRBV27 to TRBJ2-2, with D perhaps matching TRBD2 (5 bases). This CDR3 has 12 residues. The germline CDR1 and CDR2 sequences are MNHEY and SMNVEV (reference sequence). V was trimmed by 5 bases and J by 6 bases, leaving 7 bases between them. The CDR3 region is CASSPGAGELFF. The DNA for the CDR3 is TGTGCCAGCAGTCCCGGGGCCGGGGAGCTGTTTTTT.

The genes are TRBV6-6 and TRBJ1-2; D not resolved. Germline CDR1 reads MNHNY; CDR2 reads SVGAGI (reference sequence). V gave up 3 bases and J gave up 5 bases, with 7 bases separating them. The CDR3 is made up of 12 amino acids. The CDR3 DNA reads as TGTGCCAGCAGTTATTCGGAGTATGGCTACACCTTC. As protein: CASSYSEYGYTF.

The chain couples TRBV9 to TRBJ2-7; 8 nucleotides match TRBD1. CDR1 and CDR2 (germline): SGDLS, YYNGEE. J lost 1 base, V lost 5 bases, and 8 bases had no gene match. The CDR3 consists of 15 residues. The CDR3 region is CASSQGQGVSYEQYF. The DNA of the CDR3 is TGTGCCAGCAGTCAAGGACAGGGTGTATCCTACGAGCAGTACTTC.

The gene calls are TRBV10-2 and TRBJ2-7; D call uncertain. Looked up from germline, CDR1 is WSHSY and CDR2 is SAAADI. This CDR3 has 11 amino acids. Between the trimmed V and J ends, which lost 6 bases and 6 bases, there was a span of 9 bases. The CDR3 loop is CASRDAVEQYF. CDR3 nucleotide sequence: TGCGCCAGCAGGGATGCGGTCGAGCAGTACTTC.

J is TRBJ1-2 and V is TRBV6-5, with 9 bases aligning to TRBD1. The CDR3 contains 13 residues. Germline V CDR1 and CDR2: MNHEY, SVGAGI. V lost 5 bases, J lost 4 bases, and 2 bases stayed unmatched. CDR3 in DNA: TGTGCCAGCAGTGCGGGACAGGGCTATGGCTACACCTTC. It is translated as CASSAGQGYGYTF.

The chain uses TRBV28 and TRBJ2-1; TRBD1 agrees at 7 bases. Germline CDR1 and CDR2: MDHEN and SYDVKM. With V trimmed by 6 bases and J by 2 bases, 7 bases remained unmatched. This CDR3 is built from 15 residues. The CDR3, as DNA: TGTGCCAGCAGATCTTTCGACAGGGCCTACAATGAGCAGTTCTTC. Translation: CASRSFDRAYNEQFF.

This clone was seen only a few times. CDR3 bases: TGTGCCAGCAGCCCTGGTGTTCATCAGCCCCAGCATTTT. Protein sequence: CASSPGVHQPQHF. The chain employs TRBV5-4 and TRBJ1-5; D remains ambiguous. This CDR3 is 13 amino acids long. Trimming removed 4 bases at V and 5 bases at J, with 10 bases between. The germline CDR1 and CDR2 sequences are SGHNT and YYREEE (reference sequence).

The rearrangement links TRBV27 to TRBJ2-3; D may match TRBD1 or TRBD2 (6 bases each). CDR1 and CDR2 from the germline V gene are MNHEY and SMNVEV (reference sequence). V was pared by 5 bases and J by 0 bases, with 21 bases between. This CDR3 contains 18 residues. The CDR3 DNA follows: TGTGCCAGCAGTCTTCCCCCCCGAGGGGGGTTCAGCACAGATACGCAGTATTTT. Its protein is CASSLPPRGGFSTDTQYF.

The CDR3, as DNA: TGTGCCAGCAGTTTATACGGATGGAACACTGAAGCTTTCTTT. It specifies CASSLYGWNTEAFF. The chain is built from TRBV28 and TRBJ1-1; D unresolved. Germline CDR1 MDHEN, CDR2 SYDVKM. This CDR3 comprises 14 residues. V shed 1 base and J shed 1 base, with 7 bases lying between them.

The chain combines TRBV28 with TRBJ1-5; 9 bases match TRBD1. Germline assignment: CDR1 MDHEN and CDR2 SYDVKM. J gave up 6 bases and V 3 bases, and 15 bases lay outside the gene matches. CDR3 length equals 18 residues. CDR3 sequence (DNA): TGTGCCAGCAGTTTCCTCACCCTACAGGGGGCGCAAGGTCAGCCCCAGCATTTT. Translation: CASSFLTLQGAQGQPQHF.

The CDR3 coding sequence is TGTGCCAGCAGTTTACTACAGGGACAAGCCTACTCTGGAAACACCATATATTTT. Protein sequence: CASSLLQGQAYSGNTIYF. V and J are TRBV28 and TRBJ1-3; tentatively, D is TRBD1 (6 bases). Deletions cut 2 bases from V and 0 bases from J, with 17 bases between. Germline CDR1 reads MDHEN; CDR2 reads SYDVKM. There are 18 residues in the CDR3.

V and J are TRBV27 and TRBJ1-5; D perhaps matches TRBD1 (5 bases). Per the germline V gene, CDR1 is MNHEY and CDR2 is SMNVEV (reference sequence). The V and J ends lost 4 bases and 5 bases respectively, with 15 bases between them. The CDR3 is made up of 15 amino acids. CDR3 region: CASSSGRGSHQPQHF. Written as DNA, the CDR3 is TGTGCCAGCAGTTCGGGGCGGGGTAGTCATCAGCCCCAGCATTTT.

The chain joins TRBV5-6 to TRBJ1-1; D is possibly TRBD1 (5 bases). There are 13 residues in the CDR3. Trimming took off 3 bases at V and 3 bases at J, with 9 bases between the two ends. In germline, CDR1 is SGHDT, CDR2 YYEEEE. CDR3 DNA sequence: TGTGCCAGCAGCTCTGGGGGGTACACTGAAGCTTTCTTT. As protein: CASSSGGYTEAFF. The complete variable domain, with remaining parts taken from reference TRBV5-6 and TRBJ1-1, reads DAGVTQSPTHLIKTRGQQVTLRCSPKSGHDTVSWYQQALGQGPQFIFQYYEEEERQRGNFPDRFSGHQFPNYSSELNVNALLLGDSALYLCASSSGGYTEAFFGQGTRLTVV.

The chain recombines TRBV27 with TRBJ1-2; D is unclear. The CDR3 extends over 12 amino acids. V was shortened by 4 bases and J by 7 bases, with 10 bases between the two germline ends. Germline lookup yields CDR1 MNHEY and CDR2 SMNVEV (reference sequence). CDR3 sequence: CASSSGSLGYTF. The CDR3 DNA reads as TGTGCCAGCAGTTCGGGCAGCCTTGGCTACACCTTC.

V gene TRBV4-1 combines with J gene TRBJ2-1, with a tentative D call TRBD2 (6 bases). Germline CDR1 reads MGHRA; CDR2 reads YSYEKL. The CDR3 length is 14 residues. Trimming stripped 5 bases from V and 6 bases from J, with 14 bases between. The CDR3 spells CASSDRDSLNEQFF. CDR3 nucleotides: TGCGCCAGCAGCGACCGGGACTCCCTCAATGAGCAGTTCTTC.

DNA for the CDR3: TGTGCCAGCAGGGGGTACCAAGAGACCCAGTACTTC. Translated: CASRGYQETQYF. This sequence joins TRBV27 and TRBJ2-5; D remains ambiguous. Germline V CDR1 and CDR2: MNHEY, SMNVEV (reference sequence). The V end was cut by 6 bases, the J end by 0 bases, with 5 bases between. The CDR3 consists of 12 residues.

This clone was detected once. This rearrangement joins TRBV28 to TRBJ2-7, with a weak D call TRBD2 (5 bases). From germline, CDR1 is MDHEN and CDR2 SYDVKM. Trimming took off 6 bases at V and 6 bases at J, with 21 bases between the two ends. This CDR3 is built from 15 residues. CDR3 DNA: TGTGCCAGCAGCGTCTCCCGGCTAGCCGTCCGCGAGCAGTACTTC. It yields the protein CASSVSRLAVREQYF.

The DNA for the CDR3 is TGTGCCAGCTCCCCGGGACAGGCTGACGAGCAGTACTTC. Translating gives CASSPGQADEQYF. The chain carries TRBV18 and TRBJ2-7; 8 bases are a match to TRBD1. The trim removed 6 bases at V and 5 bases at J, leaving 6 bases unmatched. This CDR3 spans 13 amino acids. In germline, CDR1 is KGHSH, CDR2 LQKENI. The full variable domain, in which reference TRBV18 and TRBJ2-7 provide the parts outside the CDR3, is NAGVMQNPRHLVRRRGQEARLRCSPMKGHSHVYWYRQLPEEGLKFMVYLQKENIIDESGMPKERFSAEFPKEGPSILRIQQVVRGDSAAYFCASSPGQADEQYFGPGTRLTVT.

V is TRBV7-2 and J is TRBJ2-5; TRBD1 agrees at 8 bases. The V gene end was trimmed by 5 bases and the J gene end by 6 bases; junction bases not matched to a gene: 14. Germline loops: CDR1 SGHTA, CDR2 FQGNSA. The CDR3 spans 16 residues. This CDR3 is CASSPGLGQGGKTQYF. In DNA, the CDR3 is TGTGCCAGCAGCCCCGGGTTAGGACAGGGAGGAAAGACCCAGTACTTC. Full variable domain (rest looked up from reference TRBV7-2 and TRBJ2-5): GAGVSQSPSNKVTEKGKDVELRCDPISGHTALYWYRQSLGQGLEFLIYFQGNSAPDKSGLPSDRFSAERTGGSVSTLTIQRTQQEDSAVYLCASSPGLGQGGKTQYFGPGTRLLVL.

The V and J genes are TRBV27 and TRBJ2-3; 7 bases fit TRBD1. There are 16 residues in the CDR3. Trimming took 0 bases from V and 3 from J; bases not matched to a gene: 6. Germline V lookup: CDR1 MNHEY, CDR2 SMNVEV (reference sequence). CDR3 DNA: TGTGCCAGCAGTTTATCAGGGGGCAGGGGGACAGATACGCAGTATTTT. Its protein is CASSLSGGRGTDTQYF.

The rearrangement uses TRBV9 and TRBJ1-3, with 8 bases identical to TRBD1. Trimming took 3 bases from V and 4 from J; bases not matched to a gene: 3. Per germline, CDR1 SGDLS and CDR2 YYNGEE. This CDR3 region has 14 residues. The CDR3 protein is CASSGGQGGNTIYF. CDR3 nucleotides: TGTGCCAGCAGCGGAGGACAGGGCGGAAACACCATATATTTT.

This sequence joins TRBV11-2 and TRBJ1-1; 8 bases agree with TRBD1. Germline values: CDR1 SGHAT, CDR2 FQNNGV. V dropped 5 bases and J dropped 4; count of bases not matched to a gene: 6. The CDR3 loop spans 14 amino acids. CDR3 sequence (DNA): TGTGCCAGCAGCCCTGGACAGGGCGTCACTGAAGCTTTCTTT. Its protein product is CASSPGQGVTEAFF.

The sample holds a few counts of this clone. The chain links TRBV6-5 to TRBJ1-2; D call uncertain. V lost 0 bases and J 1 base, leaving 3 bases between the germline ends. The CDR3 extends over 13 amino acids. Germline V CDR1 and CDR2: MNHEY, SVGAGI. This chain's CDR3 is CASSYSDNYGYTF. CDR3 DNA sequence: TGTGCCAGCAGTTACTCGGATAACTATGGCTACACCTTC.

The rearrangement links TRBV28 to TRBJ2-2, with D possibly matching TRBD1 (6 bases). V lost 7 bases to trimming and J lost 6 bases, with 21 bases between them. The CDR3 extends over 16 amino acids. CDR1 and CDR2 (germline): MDHEN, SYDVKM. CDR3 loop: CASKTWTQGNAGELFF. The DNA for the CDR3 is TGTGCCAGCAAAACCTGGACACAGGGCAACGCCGGGGAGCTGTTTTTT.

The count of this clone is one. The rearrangement uses TRBV5-1 and TRBJ1-2; 7 nucleotides agree with TRBD1. V lost 4 bases, J lost 7 bases, and 16 bases stayed unmatched. The CDR3 is 16 amino acids. Germline CDR1 is SGHRS and CDR2 is YFSETQ. CDR3 region: CASSNQIQGPESGYTF. CDR3 bases: TGCGCCAGCAGCAACCAAATACAGGGGCCCGAAAGTGGCTACACCTTC.

The V gene is TRBV5-6, the J gene TRBJ2-5; 7 positions match TRBD2. The CDR3 loop spans 16 amino acids. Germline V CDR1 and CDR2: SGHDT, YYEEEE. The ends lost 2 bases at V and 0 bases at J; junction bases unmatched: 7. CDR3 sequence: CASSLWDYSYQETQYF. The CDR3 DNA reads TGTGCCAGCAGCTTATGGGACTACTCCTACCAAGAGACCCAGTACTTC.

This clone was detected once. The chain combines TRBV11-3 with TRBJ1-5, with D hard to call. Germline assignment: CDR1 SGHNT and CDR2 YENEEA. The CDR3 loop spans 14 amino acids. Trimming pared 8 bases from V and 8 bases from J, leaving 19 bases between. The CDR3 region is CASGDDKKLKPQHF. The CDR3 nucleotides are TGTGCCAGCGGAGACGACAAAAAGCTTAAGCCCCAGCATTTT.

The rearrangement links TRBV5-6 to TRBJ1-1; perhaps TRBD1 as D (5 bases). The CDR3 spans 16 residues. V lost 3 bases and J 4 bases, leaving 19 bases between the germline ends. Germline-derived CDR1 and CDR2 are SGHDT and YYEEEE. CDR3 amino acids: CASSWGSGTFLTEAFF. CDR3 sequence (DNA): TGTGCCAGCAGCTGGGGTTCGGGGACGTTTCTCACTGAAGCTTTCTTT.

The chain couples TRBV27 to TRBJ2-7; unclear D gene. This CDR3 spans 15 amino acids. Germline V gene sequence: CDR1 MNHEY, CDR2 SMNVEV (reference sequence). The V end lost 0 bases, the J end lost 3 bases, and 12 bases lay between the germline ends. The CDR3 DNA sequence: TGTGCCAGCAGTTTATCGGCGCAAGTCTTCTACGAGCAGTACTTC. Translated, it gives CASSLSAQVFYEQYF.